This is a list of T cell receptor beta chains from one sample in a study of Ad26.COV2.S vaccination and SARS-CoV-2 variants. Repertoires were generated with immunoSEQ multiplex PCR, while TCRdb's copy carries only in-frame clones and drops some. The profile shows some 330,000 clones, roughly 90% of them singletons. This material consisted of peripheral blood, taken in a trial of Ad26.COV2.S vaccine versus placebo. These receptors were obtained from a person between 18 and 65 years old who received the Ad26.COV2.S COVID-19 vaccine or a placebo. CDR3s include the opening cysteine and the closing phenylalanine or tryptophan. D genes are given only for firm matches. Rows give clone size only sometimes, using once, few, many, or a class for an expanded clone.

TRBJ1-1 | NA | NA | TRBV9 | CASSSQGDLSEAFF | TGTGCCAGCAGCTCCCAAGGAGATTTATCTGAAGCTTTCTTT
TRBJ2-1 | TRBD2 | NA | TRBV7-2 | CASSLGEGDYNEQFF | TGTGCCAGCAGCTTAGGGGAGGGTGATTACAATGAGCAGTTCTTC
TRBJ1-2 | NA | NA | TRBV2 | CASSGLQGSANYGYTF | TGTGCCAGCAGTGGTTTACAGGGCTCAGCTAACTATGGCTACACCTTC
TRBJ1-2 | NA | NA | TRBV7-2 | CASTARVRDGYTF | TGTGCCAGCACTGCCAGGGTACGGGATGGCTACACCTTC
TRBJ1-2 | NA | NA | TRBV19 | CASSSVPDTKFYGYTF | TGTGCCAGTAGCTCGGTCCCGGATACTAAATTTTATGGCTACACCTTC
TRBJ2-3 | TRBD2 | NA | TRBV4-3 | CASSHISGSTDTQYF | TGCGCCAGCAGCCACATTAGCGGGAGTACAGATACGCAGTATTTT
TRBJ1-2 | NA | NA | TRBV19 | CASSHPRQLAGGYTF | TGTGCCAGTAGTCACCCTCGACAGCTGGCTGGTGGCTACACCTTC
TRBJ1-3 | NA | NA | TRBV18 | CASSPTGGSGNTIYF | TGTGCCAGCTCACCTACTGGAGGCTCTGGAAACACCATATATTTT
TRBJ1-1 | NA | NA | TRBV28 | CASSLPVNTEAFF | TGTGCCAGCAGTTTACCGGTGAACACTGAAGCTTTCTTT
TRBJ2-1 | NA | NA | TRBV11-2 | CASSPTRTSNEQFF | TGTGCCAGCAGCCCTACCCGGACCTCCAATGAGCAGTTCTTC
TRBJ1-2 | NA | NA | TRBV12-3/TRBV12-4 | CASRGDGHYGYTF | TGTGCCAGCAGGGGGGACGGTCACTATGGCTACACCTTC
TRBJ1-5 | TRBD1 | NA | TRBV5-5 | CASSPGTGGEQPQHF | TGTGCCAGCAGCCCGGGGACAGGGGGCGAACAGCCCCAGCATTTT
TRBJ1-2 | NA | NA | TRBV27 | CASKWRVSNYGYTF | TGTGCCAGCAAATGGAGGGTTTCAAACTATGGCTACACCTTC
TRBJ2-1 | TRBD2 | NA | TRBV7-9 | CASTPAMGRSGNYNEQFF | TGTGCCAGCACACCCGCCATGGGGCGTAGCGGGAATTACAATGAGCAGTTCTTC
TRBJ1-1 | NA | NA | TRBV5-8 | CASSLSMNTEAFF | TGTGCCAGCAGCTTGTCGATGAACACTGAAGCTTTCTTT
TRBJ1-5 | NA | NA | TRBV28 | CASLWTAGNQPQHF | TGTGCCAGCTTATGGACAGCTGGCAATCAGCCCCAGCATTTT
TRBJ1-5 | NA | NA | TRBV4-1 | CASSPRGWQKDASNQPQHF | TGCGCCAGCAGCCCCCGAGGGTGGCAGAAGGACGCGAGCAATCAGCCCCAGCATTTT
TRBJ2-1 | NA | NA | TRBV6-2/TRBV6-3 | CASSYITANNEQFF | TGTGCCAGCAGTTACATCACAGCTAACAATGAGCAGTTCTTC
TRBJ1-2 | NA | NA | TRBV9 | CASSVSATDYGYTF | TGTGCCAGCAGCGTATCAGCGACGGACTATGGCTACACCTTC
TRBJ2-3 | TRBD2 | NA | TRBV12-5 | CASGLAFRLAGGRDTDTQYF | TGTGCTAGTGGTTTGGCGTTTCGACTAGCGGGGGGGCGTGACACAGATACGCAGTATTTT
TRBJ2-1 | NA | once | TRBV7-3 | CASSHTGESSYNEQFF | TGTGCCAGCAGCCATACGGGGGAGAGCTCCTACAATGAGCAGTTCTTC
TRBJ1-1 | NA | NA | TRBV12-3/TRBV12-4 | CASRPWGTEAFF | TGTGCCAGCAGACCCTGGGGCACTGAAGCTTTCTTT
TRBJ1-2 | NA | NA | TRBV20-1 | CSTPADGYTF | TGCAGTACCCCGGCGGATGGCTACACCTTC
TRBJ2-7 | NA | NA | TRBV4-1 | CASSQEGGVYEQYF | TGCGCCAGCAGCCAAGAAGGGGGGGTCTACGAGCAGTACTTC
TRBJ1-2 | TRBD1 | NA | TRBV15 | CATSRDSGTGSAYGYTF | TGTGCCACCAGCAGAGATAGCGGGACAGGGAGCGCCTATGGCTACACCTTC
TRBJ1-2 | NA | NA | TRBV19 | CASSIRETNYGYTF | TGTGCCAGTAGTATCAGGGAAACTAACTATGGCTACACCTTC
TRBJ2-3 | NA | NA | TRBV19 | CASSPGTTSQGDTQYF | TGTGCCAGTAGTCCCGGGACAACTTCACAAGGAGATACGCAGTATTTT
TRBJ2-3 | TRBD2 | NA | TRBV3-1/TRBV3-2 | CASSRGGTGGNTQYF | TGTGCCAGCAGCCGCGGGGGGACGGGTGGAAATACGCAGTATTTT
TRBJ2-7 | NA | NA | TRBV7-9 | CASSLAWDEQYF | TGTGCCAGCAGCTTAGCGTGGGACGAGCAGTACTTC
TRBJ2-2 | NA | NA | TRBV18 | CASSPFTGELFF | TGTGCCAGCTCACCTTTCACCGGGGAGCTGTTTTTT
TRBJ1-2 | TRBD1 | once | TRBV4-1 | CASSQVPGGVLGYTF | TGCGCCAGCAGCCAAGTTCCAGGGGGGGTTTTGGGCTACACCTTC
TRBJ1-4 | NA | NA | TRBV5-6 | CASSLYGLNEKLFF | TGTGCCAGCAGCTTGTACGGACTCAATGAAAAACTGTTTTTT
TRBJ2-2 | NA | NA | TRBV30 | CAWRGGPSTGELFF | TGTGCCTGGAGAGGGGGGCCAAGCACCGGGGAGCTGTTTTTT
TRBJ2-6 | NA | NA | TRBV5-1 | CASHPSPGANVLTF | TGCGCCAGCCACCCCTCACCCGGGGCCAACGTCCTGACTTTC
TRBJ2-5 | NA | NA | TRBV2 | CASSVPYTSHQETQYF | TGTGCCAGCAGTGTACCTTACACTAGCCATCAAGAGACCCAGTACTTC
TRBJ1-1 | NA | NA | TRBV9 | CASSVSGTEAFF | TGTGCCAGCAGCGTATCAGGTACTGAAGCTTTCTTT
TRBJ2-2 | NA | NA | TRBV2 | CASSRAAATGELFF | TGTGCCAGCAGTAGAGCGGCCGCAACCGGGGAGCTGTTTTTT
TRBJ1-5 | NA | once | TRBV4-3 | CASSQMRGSNQPQHF | TGCGCCAGCAGCCAAATGCGGGGTTCAAATCAGCCCCAGCATTTT
TRBJ1-5 | NA | once | TRBV30 | CAWSVAQPFNQPQHF | TGTGCCTGGAGTGTTGCCCAGCCCTTTAATCAGCCCCAGCATTTT
TRBJ2-1 | TRBD2 | once | TRBV11-2 | CASSLVLAGENEQFF | TGTGCCAGCAGCTTGGTTTTGGCGGGGGAAAATGAGCAGTTCTTC
TRBJ2-5 | NA | NA | TRBV6-2/TRBV6-3 | CASSRRYWPETQYF | TGTGCCAGCAGTCGCCGATATTGGCCAGAGACCCAGTACTTC
TRBJ2-5 | TRBD2 | NA | TRBV7-2 | CASSLLAGGPLGETQYF | TGTGCCAGCAGCTTACTCGCGGGAGGGCCGCTGGGAGAGACCCAGTACTTC
TRBJ2-1 | TRBD1 | NA | TRBV7-2 | CASSLGGGQGLKQFF | TGTGCCAGCAGCTTAGGGGGGGGACAGGGGCTAAAACAGTTCTTC